This TCR beta chain was sequenced during a study of read filtering for tumor transcriptome and immune sequencing. This clonotype was seen many times. From roughly 390 ng of RNA, a library with molecular barcoded alpha/delta and beta/gamma adaptors was made. TCRdb re-analysed the reads in MiXCR, keeping a single row per CDR3 protein. The table records around 65,000 distinct CDR3 sequences, approximately 19% of them present only once. This TCR was sampled from a donor at least 40 years old with multiple myeloma. Sequencing was done on a sample of a population of CD138-negative cells sorted from bone marrow.

The CDR3 DNA sequence: TGTGCCAGCAGCGTAGACAGGGGGAGTATCGAGCAGTACTTC. It translates to CASSVDRGSIEQYF. V usage is TRBV9 and J usage is TRBJ2-7; 8 positions match TRBD1. The CDR3 consists of 14 residues. From germline, CDR1 is SGDLS and CDR2 YYNGEE. Trimming cost V 0 bases and J 6 bases; bases outside gene matches: 5.